This T cell receptor beta chain was recorded in a study of OX40 agonist ivuxolimab in advanced cancers. Generated by immunoSEQ multiplex PCR, the TCRdb table keeps only in-frame clones and is missing some. The sample records 50,000 to 65,000 clones, 85% to 90% being singletons. This clone was observed once. V lost 6 bases to trimming and J lost 3 bases, with 19 bases between them. This CDR3 has 16 amino acids. Germline values: CDR1 SGHDT, CDR2 YYEEEE. The chain has TRBV5-6 and TRBJ1-5, with no clear D. The receptor was isolated from an adult with an advanced solid tumor such as melanoma, head and neck, liver or kidney cancer. Sequencing was performed on CD4+ or CD8+ T cells sorted from blood, taken in a trial of the OX40 agonist ivuxolimab. CDR3 sequence (DNA): TGTGCCAGCACACCCCATTGGGGAACCAACAATCAGCCCCAGCATTTT. Translated, it gives CASTPHWGTNNQPQHF.